This section outlines one TCR beta chain sequence together with its context. This sample was included in a study of blood T cell repertoires in COVID-19. Overall study context: COVID-19 samples from acute and convalescent phases originated in the United States, Italy and Spain. T cells, B-cell-depleted T cells, or PBMCs supplied cDNA or gDNA.

V shed 0 bases and J shed 4 bases, with 19 bases lying between them. The CDR3 spans 17 residues. Looked up from germline, CDR1 is SGHRS and CDR2 is YFSETQ. Seattle enrolled patients during active infection and tracked them longitudinally. Authors' analysis steps: Estimation of nucleated cell counts was performed using reference gene primer amplification. Using immunoSEQ multiplex PCR, the repertoire was profiled, and TCRdb retains in-frame clones only, with some absent. The DNA was the basis for D and trimming; V, J and clone size are from that table. In the table there are around 250,000 clones, about 87% of which are singletons.

The specimen was peripheral blood. The sequence derives from a woman aged 65 to 85 with COVID-19, enrolled during active disease. The genes are TRBV5-1 and TRBJ2-5; TRBD1 is a possible D gene (5 bases). DNA of the CDR3: TGCGCCAGCAGCTTGGCCAATTCTGCCAGGGTGGGAGAGACCCAGTACTTC. It specifies CASSLANSARVGETQYF. Complete variable domain (other parts from reference TRBV5-1 and TRBJ2-5): KAGVTQTPRYLIKTRGQQVTLSCSPISGHRSVSWYQQTPGQGLQFLFEYFSETQRNKGNFPGRFSGRQFSNSRSEMNVSTLELGDSALYLCASSLANSARVGETQYFGPGTRLLVL.